This passage covers 27 T cell receptor beta chains from one sample sequenced in a study of cytomegalovirus exposure and HLA in healthy donors. The PCR made use of 60 Vbeta and 13 Jbeta primers. Produced via immunoSEQ multiplex PCR; TCRdb's table is partial and in-frame only. The table lists over 150,000 clones, roughly four fifths of them singletons. Sequencing input: PBMCs. The receptors come from a man between 18 and 35 years old in good health and CMV-seronegative.

This chain joins TRBV7-9 and TRBJ1-4; D remains ambiguous. This CDR3 has 14 amino acids. In germline, CDR1 is SEHNR, CDR2 FQNEAQ (reference sequence). Trimming cost V 6 bases and J 8 bases, with 16 bases left between them. In DNA, the CDR3 is TGTGCCAGCAGAGGAGGCATGGCAGGAGAAAAACTGTTTTTT. Translation gives CASRGGMAGEKLFF.

The J gene is TRBJ2-7, the V gene TRBV19; 9 bases line up with TRBD2. The CDR3 runs to 16 residues. J was trimmed by 6 bases and V by 4 bases; bases with no gene match: 13. Germline V lookup: CDR1 LNHDA, CDR2 SQIVND (reference sequence). The CDR3 region has the DNA TGTGCCAGTAGTACCGACGCGGCGGGAGGGCCTGGCGAGCAGTACTTC. Encoded protein: CASSTDAAGGPGEQYF.

This clone has only a few counts. The chain couples TRBV11-2 to TRBJ2-7, with D possibly being TRBD1 (5 bases). The germline gives CDR1 SGHAT, CDR2 FQNNGV. V lost 1 base and J 1 base, leaving 8 bases between the germline ends. CDR3 size: 14 residues. The CDR3 region has the DNA TGTGCCAGCAGCTTAGTACAGGATTCCTACGAGCAGTACTTC. Encoded protein: CASSLVQDSYEQYF.

The V gene is TRBV18, the J gene TRBJ2-3; 7 bases fit TRBD2. The CDR3 extends over 15 amino acids. Germline CDR1 reads KGHSH; CDR2 reads LQKENI. The V and J ends lost 4 bases and 1 base, in that order; junction bases with no gene match: 5. CDR3 region: CASSLGLAGTDTQYF. CDR3 DNA sequence: TGTGCCAGCTCACTCGGCCTAGCGGGCACAGATACGCAGTATTTT.

V gene TRBV27 combines with J gene TRBJ2-3, with D possibly being TRBD2 (6 bases). The V end was cut by 8 bases, the J end by 5 bases, with 14 bases between. The V gene's germline CDR1 is MNHEY and CDR2 SMNVEV (reference sequence). CDR3 length: 13 amino acids. The CDR3 DNA reads TGTGCCAGCGCTCTGGGAGCGGGAGATACGCAGTATTTT. Translating gives CASALGAGDTQYF.

V and J are TRBV18 and TRBJ2-1, with 7 positions matching TRBD2. Trimming cost V 1 base and J 5 bases; bases outside gene matches: 2. CDR3 length: 14 amino acids. Germline V gene sequence: CDR1 KGHSH, CDR2 LQKENI. The CDR3 DNA reads TGTGCCAGCTCACCACAGCGGGACCACAATGAGCAGTTCTTC. This gives the protein CASSPQRDHNEQFF.

The gene calls are TRBV4-3 and TRBJ1-2; 8 bases are a match to TRBD1. Unmatched junction bases numbered 5, after V lost 0 bases and J lost 5 bases. Germline V gene lookup returns CDR1 LGHNA and CDR2 YSLEER. CDR3 length equals 15 residues. This chain's CDR3 is CASSQERQGSYGYTF. The CDR3 DNA is TGCGCCAGCAGCCAAGAGCGACAGGGGAGTTATGGCTACACCTTC.

V usage is TRBV9 and J usage is TRBJ1-5; TRBD1 is a possible D gene (5 bases). Germline V gene sequence: CDR1 SGDLS, CDR2 YYNGEE. The CDR3 runs 16 residues. V lost 0 bases to trimming and J lost 5 bases, with 15 bases between them. This CDR3 is CASSVGVQESDQPQHF. The CDR3 DNA sequence: TGTGCCAGCAGCGTAGGTGTACAGGAGTCCGATCAGCCCCAGCATTTT.

The chain links TRBV2 to TRBJ2-1; D may be TRBD1 (6 bases). The CDR3 sequence is 14 residues long. The germline V gene has CDR1 SNHLY and CDR2 FYNNEI. Trimming removed 6 bases at V and 0 bases at J, with 9 bases between. The CDR3: CASRGAGSYNEQFF. CDR3 nucleotide sequence: TGTGCCAGCAGGGGGGCTGGCTCCTACAATGAGCAGTTCTTC.

The chain employs TRBV10-3 and TRBJ2-4, with D perhaps TRBD2 (5 bases). The CDR3 is made up of 13 amino acids. Germline V gene sequence: CDR1 ENHRY, CDR2 SYGVKD. The V end was cut by 4 bases, the J end by 8 bases, with 12 bases between. CDR3 region: CAISVRPGDIQYF. The CDR3 DNA follows: TGTGCCATCAGTGTTCGGCCCGGGGACATTCAGTACTTC.

The V gene is TRBV10-1, the J gene TRBJ2-3; D remains unclear. In germline, CDR1 is WNHNN, CDR2 SYGVQD (reference sequence). The CDR3 length is 16 residues. V was trimmed by 7 bases and J by 4 bases, leaving 21 bases between them. The CDR3 loop is CASTEGSPDSPDTQYF. Written as DNA, the CDR3 is TGCGCCAGCACCGAAGGTAGCCCTGATAGTCCAGATACGCAGTATTTT.

The J gene is TRBJ1-1, the V gene TRBV19; perhaps TRBD1 as D (6 bases). Germline loops: CDR1 LNHDA, CDR2 SQIVND (reference sequence). Trimming pared 7 bases from V and 5 bases from J, leaving 23 bases between. The CDR3 extends over 16 amino acids. The CDR3, as DNA: TGTGCCAGTATCAGGGGACGAGTAGGGGCGGATACTGAAGCTTTCTTT. It translates to CASIRGRVGADTEAFF.

This clone came up once. The chain carries TRBV10-3 and TRBJ1-5; D unresolved. In germline, CDR1 is ENHRY, CDR2 SYGVKD. The CDR3 covers 14 residues. Trimming took 9 bases from V and 1 from J, leaving 13 bases between them. CDR3 region: CAIWTGSSNQPQHF. DNA for the CDR3: TGTGCCATATGGACGGGATCCAGCAATCAGCCCCAGCATTTT.

The CDR3 DNA follows: TGTGCCAGCAGTGAAGTGTCGGGACTAGCGGGAGGCGAGCAGTACTTC. It translates to CASSEVSGLAGGEQYF. The gene calls are TRBV6-1 and TRBJ2-7; TRBD2 matches at 15 bases. With V trimmed by 1 base and J by 6 bases, 4 bases remained unmatched. CDR1 is MNHNS and CDR2 is SASEGT in the germline V gene. The CDR3 has 16 residues.

The chain is built from TRBV5-6 and TRBJ2-7; D not resolved. This CDR3 has 11 amino acids. Germline V gene sequence: CDR1 SGHDT, CDR2 YYEEEE. V lost 0 bases to trimming and J lost 5 bases, with 3 bases between them. Here the CDR3 DNA reads TGTGCCAGCAGCTTGGGGCACGAGCAGTACTTC. Amino acids: CASSLGHEQYF.

The chain uses TRBV7-2 and TRBJ2-2; weak D call: TRBD1 (5 bases). The CDR3 loop spans 14 amino acids. CDR1 is SGHTA and CDR2 is FQGNSA in the germline V gene. Trimming cost V 3 bases and J 6 bases, with 11 bases left between them. CDR3 region: CASSLGRAAGELFF. In DNA, the CDR3 is TGTGCCAGCAGCTTGGGCAGGGCGGCCGGGGAGCTGTTTTTT.

This clone was observed a single time. The V call is TRBV7-8, the J call TRBJ2-5, with TRBD1 identical over 11 bases. Germline CDR1 is SGHVS and CDR2 is FQNEAQ. J was trimmed by 4 bases and V by 1 base; bases with no gene match: 8. The CDR3 is 17 residues long. CDR3 in DNA: TGTGCCAGCAGCTTAGTCCCCGGACAGGGGGCCTTAGAGACCCAGTACTTC. It translates to CASSLVPGQGALETQYF.

The table lists this clone with a count of one. In DNA, the CDR3 is TGTGCCAGTAGTATAGGGGGTAGCGGGGTCTACGAGCAGTACTTC. It encodes CASSIGGSGVYEQYF. This chain uses TRBV19 with TRBJ2-7; TRBD2 matches at 8 bases. V shed 1 base and J 3 bases; nucleotides not matched to a gene: 5. This CDR3 spans 15 amino acids. Germline lookup yields CDR1 LNHDA and CDR2 SQIVND (reference sequence).

Worth noting for this clone: This sample includes further DNA sequences coding for the same CDR3. J is TRBJ2-5 and V is TRBV18; D may be TRBD1 (6 bases). The germline V gene encodes CDR1 KGHSH and CDR2 LQKENI. V was cut by 5 bases and J by 2 bases, with 9 bases left in between. The CDR3 is 13 amino acids. CDR3 residues: CASSSGQQETQYF. In DNA form, the CDR3 reads TGTGCCAGCTCATCCGGACAGCAAGAGACCCAGTACTTC. Using reference TRBV18 and TRBJ2-5 for the parts outside the CDR3, the full variable domain is NAGVMQNPRHLVRRRGQEARLRCSPMKGHSHVYWYRQLPEEGLKFMVYLQKENIIDESGMPKERFSAEFPKEGPSILRIQQVVRGDSAAYFCASSSGQQETQYFGPGTRLLVL.

CDR3 in amino acids: CASSGSQGNTEAFF. The CDR3 bases are TGCGCCAGCAGTGGGTCCCAGGGAAACACTGAAGCTTTCTTT. J is TRBJ1-1 and V is TRBV10-1; D is possibly TRBD1 (5 bases). The CDR3 extends over 14 amino acids. V was trimmed by 4 bases and J by 2 bases, leaving 11 bases between them. The V gene's germline CDR1 is WNHNN and CDR2 SYGVQD (reference sequence).

This chain uses TRBV7-2 with TRBJ1-1, with a possible D match to TRBD1 (6 bases). Trimming left V 3 bases short and J 5 bases short, with 16 bases between. The CDR3 totals 15 residues. CDR1 and CDR2 from the germline V gene are SGHTA and FQGNSA. CDR3 sequence: CASSFPGGLVTEAFF. Here the CDR3 DNA reads TGTGCCAGCAGCTTCCCTGGGGGCCTTGTGACTGAAGCTTTCTTT.

This clone turned up a few times. J is TRBJ1-1 and V is TRBV19; D possibly corresponds to TRBD1 (6 bases). CDR1 and CDR2 from the germline V gene are LNHDA and SQIVND (reference sequence). The CDR3 totals 16 residues. V was pared by 5 bases and J by 3 bases, with 19 bases between. CDR3 nucleotide sequence: TGTGCCAGTAGTTCATACCACGGACAGCGAGACACTGAAGCTTTCTTT. Its translation is CASSSYHGQRDTEAFF.

The chain employs TRBV5-1 and TRBJ2-1; D call uncertain. This CDR3 is built from 13 residues. In germline, CDR1 is SGHRS, CDR2 YFSETQ. V was pared by 3 bases and J by 7 bases, with 11 bases between. DNA for the CDR3: TGCGCCAGCAGCTCCCACAACGAAAATGAGCAGTTCTTC. Its protein product is CASSSHNENEQFF. The full variable domain, its missing parts supplied by reference TRBV5-1 and TRBJ2-1, is KAGVTQTPRYLIKTRGQQVTLSCSPISGHRSVSWYQQTPGQGLQFLFEYFSETQRNKGNFPGRFSGRQFSNSRSEMNVSTLELGDSALYLCASSSHNENEQFFGPGTRLTVL.

This clone was found a few times. The rearrangement joins TRBV6-1 to TRBJ2-3, with 7 bases aligning to TRBD1. V lost 10 bases, J lost 0 bases, and 7 bases stayed unmatched. The germline V gene has CDR1 MNHNS and CDR2 SASEGT. The CDR3 consists of 14 residues. This CDR3 is CATAGTASTDTQYF. DNA for the CDR3: TGTGCCACCGCCGGGACAGCGAGCACAGATACGCAGTATTTT.

CDR3 coding DNA: TGTGCCAGCAGTTATCCCAGGCAGATCTCTGGAAACACCATATATTTT. The encoded protein is CASSYPRQISGNTIYF. J is TRBJ1-3 and V is TRBV6-6; unclear D gene. The CDR3 loop spans 16 amino acids. Per the germline V gene, CDR1 is MNHNY and CDR2 is SVGAGI (reference sequence). V was shortened by 3 bases and J by 0 bases, with 12 bases between the two germline ends.

Only a few counts were recorded for this clone. The chain uses TRBV9 and TRBJ2-1, with D tentatively TRBD1 (5 bases). V was cut by 2 bases and J by 1 base, with 7 bases left in between. Germline loops: CDR1 SGDLS, CDR2 YYNGEE. The CDR3 is made up of 14 amino acids. The CDR3 protein is CASSVGQSYNEQFF. The CDR3 nucleotides are TGTGCCAGCAGCGTTGGACAATCCTACAATGAGCAGTTCTTC.

The genes are TRBV5-1 and TRBJ1-2; D is perhaps TRBD1 (6 bases). This CDR3 is built from 16 residues. Per the germline V gene, CDR1 is SGHRS and CDR2 is YFSETQ. V was clipped by 4 bases and J by 6 bases, with 22 bases between them. CDR3 bases: TGCGCCAGCAGCCCCCAACCGACAGGTACCGGTGATGGCTACACCTTC. Its protein is CASSPQPTGTGDGYTF.